Each of the 24 T cell receptor beta chains below was sequenced from the same sample in a study of T cell responses to AZD1222 COVID-19 vaccine (dated by TCRdb to the early 2020s). Library construction relied on the immunoSEQ multiplex PCR assay. TCRdb re-hosts the immuneACCESS table, in-frame sequences only. Its copies lack some clones; in the studies checked, an unresolved V gene accounts for under half of them, and the cause for the rest is not known. Across this sample there are 200,000 or so clones, with almost 95% seen only once. Jointly, the top ten make up 7.5% to 9.5% of the sample. Explained via the paper, the time point label denotes: baseline before first vaccination. The source was peripheral blood, collected on day 0 of AZD1222 vaccination. The receptors derive from an adult in good health.

This clone was seen only a few times. The chain employs TRBV2 and TRBJ1-4; D gene uncertain. Germline CDR1 SNHLY, CDR2 FYNNEI. Between the trimmed V and J ends, which lost 4 bases and 0 bases, there was a span of 9 bases. The CDR3 runs to 15 residues. CDR3: CASSVPRTTNEKLFF. The CDR3 coding sequence is TGTGCCAGCAGTGTCCCCAGGACAACTAATGAAAAACTGTTTTTT.

The chain couples TRBV9 to TRBJ2-1, with D perhaps being TRBD1 or TRBD2 (6 bases each). CDR1 and CDR2 from the germline V gene are SGDLS and YYNGEE. V lost 5 bases, J lost 4 bases, and 16 bases lay in between. The CDR3 runs to 15 residues. In DNA, the CDR3 is TGTGCCAGCAGACAAGACGGGGGCCGATACAATGAGCAGTTCTTC. Protein: CASRQDGGRYNEQFF.

The CDR3 sequence is CASSIGGVDTQYF. In DNA form, the CDR3 reads TGTGCCAGTAGTATAGGGGGGGTCGATACGCAGTATTTT. The chain has TRBV19 and TRBJ2-3, with D perhaps matching TRBD2 (6 bases). Trimming removed 1 base from V and 6 bases from J, with 8 bases in between. Germline CDR1 and CDR2: LNHDA and SQIVND (reference sequence). This CDR3 has 13 amino acids. The full variable domain, completed using reference TRBV19 and TRBJ2-3, is DGGITQSPKYLFRKEGQNVTLSCEQNLNHDAMYWYRQDPGQGLRLIYYSQIVNDFQKGDIAEGYSVSREKKESFPLTVTSAQKNPTAFYLCASSIGGVDTQYFGPGTRLTVL.

The rearrangement links TRBV4-3 to TRBJ2-7; TRBD2 matches at 12 bases. The V gene's germline CDR1 is LGHNA and CDR2 YSLEER. This CDR3 region has 15 residues. The junction had 5 bases not matched to a gene; V was cut back by 4 bases and J by 4 bases. Written as DNA, the CDR3 is TGCGCCAGCAGCCGAATGACTAGCGGGAGATACGAGCAGTACTTC. It is translated as CASSRMTSGRYEQYF.

This clone was detected only a few times. This chain links TRBV12-3 or TRBV12-4 with TRBJ1-2, with 8 positions matching TRBD1. J gave up 7 bases and V 6 bases, and 4 bases lay outside the gene matches. This CDR3 contains 12 residues. The CDR3 sequence: CASRTGEAGYTF. CDR3 DNA sequence: TGTGCCAGCAGGACAGGGGAAGCTGGCTACACCTTC.

The CDR3 coding sequence is TGTGCTAGTGGTTTCGGAGGAGCTAGCGCGAGCTCCTACAATGAGCAGTTCTTC. Its translation is CASGFGGASASSYNEQFF. The chain uses TRBV12-5 and TRBJ2-1; D might be TRBD2 (6 bases). V lost 3 bases, J lost 0 bases, and 18 bases lay in between. This CDR3 region has 18 residues. Germline assignment: CDR1 LGHNT and CDR2 FRNRAP.

This chain connects TRBV4-3 to TRBJ2-1, with D perhaps matching TRBD2 (7 bases). Germline loops: CDR1 LGHNA, CDR2 YSLEER. The CDR3 extends over 17 amino acids. Trimming shortened V by 4 bases and J by 7 bases, and 23 bases separated the two germline ends. Written as DNA, the CDR3 is TGCGCCAGCAGCCCAAATGGCGGGGGAATAGGGGGTAATGAGCAGTTCTTC. This translates into CASSPNGGGIGGNEQFF.

The chain is built from TRBV5-1 and TRBJ2-5, with D possibly being TRBD1 or TRBD2 (5 bases each). Trimming cost V 3 bases and J 5 bases, with 20 bases left between them. Germline V CDR1 and CDR2: SGHRS, YFSETQ. This CDR3 contains 16 residues. The CDR3 DNA reads as TGCGCCAGCAGCTCCCCCGGGGCCCCAGACGGGGAGACCCAGTACTTC. Its translation is CASSSPGAPDGETQYF.

In its sample, this clone was seen once. The rearrangement uses TRBV7-9 and TRBJ1-4; D unclear. V dropped 3 bases and J dropped 7 bases, with 9 bases sitting between them. CDR3 length equals 13 residues. Germline V lookup: CDR1 SEHNR, CDR2 FQNEAQ (reference sequence). The CDR3, as DNA: TGTGCCAGCAGCTTCGGGTTGGGTGAAAAACTGTTTTTT. It codes for CASSFGLGEKLFF.

V and J are TRBV15 and TRBJ2-7; 10 bases fit TRBD1. V lost 5 bases and J lost 5; bases outside the gene matches: 12. The CDR3 totals 16 residues. Germline loops: CDR1 LNHNV, CDR2 YYDKDF (reference sequence). CDR3 DNA sequence: TGTGCCACCAGCCCAAATAACCGGGACAGGGGACACGAGCAGTACTTC. As protein: CATSPNNRDRGHEQYF.

This clone was counted once. This chain connects TRBV6-5 to TRBJ2-5; 8 bases are a match to TRBD2. CDR1 is MNHEY and CDR2 is SVGAGI in the germline V gene. There are 14 residues in the CDR3. The J segment lost 2 bases and the V segment lost 7 bases, leaving 6 bases of the junction unmatched. The CDR3 nucleotides read TGTGCCAGCAATCTAATAGCGGGACAAGAGACCCAGTACTTC. It translates to CASNLIAGQETQYF.

This clone was observed a handful of times. V is TRBV6-5 and J is TRBJ1-4, with 7 bases identical to TRBD1. CDR3 length: 14 residues. CDR1 is MNHEY and CDR2 is SVGAGI in the germline V gene. V lost 7 bases to trimming and J lost 8 bases; unmatched junction nucleotides: 10. The CDR3 spells CASTVGTVGEKLFF. For the CDR3, the DNA is TGTGCCAGCACTGTAGGGACAGTAGGGGAAAAACTGTTTTTT.

The CDR3 loop reads CASRPGTDATNEKLFF. The CDR3 DNA is TGTGCCAGCAGACCGGGGACAGACGCAACTAATGAAAAACTGTTTTTT. This chain links TRBV2 with TRBJ1-4, with 7 bases identical to TRBD1. Germline V gene sequence: CDR1 SNHLY, CDR2 FYNNEI. This CDR3 has 16 amino acids. V shed 6 bases, J shed 0 bases, and the junction held 7 bases outside the gene matches.

In the case of this clone: At the DNA level, this CDR3 is encoded by other sequences in the same sample as well. The gene calls are TRBV28 and TRBJ1-1; D not certain. The V gene's germline CDR1 is MDHEN and CDR2 SYDVKM. V was trimmed by 6 bases and J by 4 bases, leaving 9 bases between them. The CDR3 covers 12 residues. DNA of the CDR3: TGTGCCAGCAGCCTCCTGGGCACTGAAGCTTTCTTT. This encodes CASSLLGTEAFF.

The rearrangement links TRBV10-3 to TRBJ2-7, with 8 bases that match TRBD1. Looked up from germline, CDR1 is ENHRY and CDR2 is SYGVKD. The junction had 7 bases not matched to a gene; V was cut back by 6 bases and J by 6 bases. This CDR3 has 13 amino acids. The CDR3 region has the DNA TGTGCCATCAGCACCGGGACAGGACTCGAGCAGTACTTC. It yields the protein CAISTGTGLEQYF.

The V and J genes are TRBV5-1 and TRBJ1-4; tentative D call: TRBD1 (5 bases). In germline, CDR1 is SGHRS, CDR2 YFSETQ. CDR3 length equals 15 residues. V was clipped by 0 bases and J by 3 bases, with 9 bases between them. CDR3 residues: CASSLGMGANEKLFF. CDR3 in DNA: TGCGCCAGCAGCTTGGGAATGGGGGCTAATGAAAAACTGTTTTTT. Drawing the rest from reference TRBV5-1 and TRBJ1-4, the complete variable domain is KAGVTQTPRYLIKTRGQQVTLSCSPISGHRSVSWYQQTPGQGLQFLFEYFSETQRNKGNFPGRFSGRQFSNSRSEMNVSTLELGDSALYLCASSLGMGANEKLFFGSGTQLSVL.

This clone was counted between two and nine times. The V call is TRBV16, the J call TRBJ2-7, with 12 bases that match TRBD2. After removal of 5 bases from V and 2 bases from J, the junction contained 4 bases not matched to a gene. Germline V lookup: CDR1 KGHSY, CDR2 FQNENV. This CDR3 is 15 amino acids long. The CDR3 is CASSKRTSGAYEQYF. The CDR3 nucleotides read TGTGCCAGCAGCAAGAGGACTAGCGGGGCCTACGAGCAGTACTTC.

This clone was observed a single time. The V gene is TRBV6-5, the J gene TRBJ1-4; 11 bases fit TRBD1. The CDR3 is 15 residues long. CDR1 and CDR2 (germline): MNHEY, SVGAGI. After removal of 5 bases from V and 8 bases from J, the junction contained 7 bases not matched to a gene. The CDR3: CASSRTGGLGEKLFF. The CDR3 nucleotides are TGTGCCAGCAGTCGGACAGGGGGCCTAGGGGAAAAACTGTTTTTT.

The chain combines TRBV3-1 (or the pseudogene TRBV3-2) with TRBJ2-3; no clear D. CDR1 and CDR2 from the germline V gene are LGHDT and YNNKEL (reference sequence). V dropped 2 bases and J dropped 8 bases, with 23 bases sitting between them. There are 17 residues in the CDR3. In DNA, the CDR3 is TGTGCCAGCAGCCAATCAGAGAACTGGGTAAGGTCAGGTACGCAGTATTTT. Amino acid sequence: CASSQSENWVRSGTQYF.

The rearrangement joins TRBV5-4 to TRBJ1-2; 7 bases match TRBD1. V lost 4 bases to trimming and J lost 2 bases; unmatched junction nucleotides: 11. The CDR3 consists of 16 residues. Germline assignment: CDR1 SGHNT and CDR2 YYREEE (reference sequence). The CDR3 protein is CASSVRTGQRNYGYTF. In DNA, the CDR3 is TGTGCCAGCAGCGTACGAACGGGACAGCGAAACTATGGCTACACCTTC.

The V call is TRBV16, the J call TRBJ1-2; weak D call: TRBD1 (6 bases). The CDR3 consists of 14 residues. V lost 2 bases and J 4 bases, leaving 11 bases between the germline ends. Germline V gene sequence: CDR1 KGHSY, CDR2 FQNENV. The CDR3 coding sequence is TGTGCCAGCAGCCAACCCGACAGGACCTATGGCTACACCTTC. Its translation: CASSQPDRTYGYTF.

The rearrangement uses TRBV28 and TRBJ2-7; D possibly corresponds to TRBD2 (6 bases). The germline V gene encodes CDR1 MDHEN and CDR2 SYDVKM. The V end lost 3 bases, the J end lost 3 bases, and 15 bases lay between the germline ends. The CDR3 is 15 residues long. This CDR3 is CASSFGGSYFYEQYF. In nucleotides, the CDR3 is TGTGCCAGCAGTTTTGGGGGGTCCTACTTCTACGAGCAGTACTTC.

This chain uses TRBV3-1 (or the pseudogene TRBV3-2) with TRBJ1-1; TRBD1 agrees at 8 bases. The CDR3 runs 15 residues. Germline assignment: CDR1 LGHDT and CDR2 YNNKEL (reference sequence). The junction had 3 bases not matched to a gene; V was cut back by 0 bases and J by 3 bases. CDR3 nucleotides: TGTGCCAGCAGCCAAGAGGACAGGGCAGACACTGAAGCTTTCTTT. This codes for CASSQEDRADTEAFF.

V gene TRBV14 combines with J gene TRBJ1-2; tentatively, D is TRBD1 (6 bases). The CDR3 has 14 amino acids. Germline lookup yields CDR1 SGHDN and CDR2 FVKESK. V lost 3 bases and J lost 6, with 14 bases in between. CDR3 sequence reads: CASSQRQDSHGYTF. The CDR3 region has the DNA TGTGCCAGCAGCCAGAGACAGGACTCTCATGGCTACACCTTC.